This T cell receptor beta chain was recorded in a study of metastatic and nonmetastatic thyroid tumors. Across the study: Thyroid patients, malignant and benign, had repertoires compared across blood and tumor or nodule tissue. Notes on the study in general: Reportedly, malignant thyroid tumors had significantly higher TCR beta diversity than benign nodules, in blood and tumor.

The CDR3 consists of 14 residues. The V gene end was trimmed by 5 bases and the J gene end by 10 bases; junction bases not matched to a gene: 4. Germline lookup yields CDR1 LNHNV and CDR2 YYDKDF (reference sequence). Using MiXCR, TCRdb reanalyzed the PCR reads. The table has around 19,000 clones, around 10% seen once. Ten or more counts support this clone. What it recognizes is unknown. Nobody among the patients had been given any treatment before thyroid surgery. The V gene is TRBV15, the J gene TRBJ2-1; the match to TRBD2 covers 14 bases. The sample comprised blood. This clonotype was sampled from a female donor with papillary thyroid cancer or a benign thyroid nodule (not recorded which). Some clones in this sample may be carry-over from other donors' samples. The CDR3 DNA is TGTGCCACCAGCGGCGGGACTAGCGGGAGAGAGCAGTTCTTC. The encoded protein is CATSGGTSGREQFF. The variable domain in full, completed from reference TRBV15 and TRBJ2-1, reads DAMVIQNPRYQVTQFGKPVTLSCSQTLNHNVMYWYQQKSSQAPKLLFHYYDKDFNNEADTPDNFQSRRPNTSFCFLDIRSPGLGDTAMYLCATSGGTSGREQFFGPGTRLTVL.